This T cell receptor (beta chain) was recovered during a study of technical replicates of blood from a handful of donors. The V and J ends lost 7 bases and 6 bases respectively, with 13 bases between them. Germline CDR1 is SNHLY and CDR2 is FYNNEI. There are 13 residues in the CDR3. This clone was seen only once. Data came from immunoSEQ multiplex PCR; TCRdb stores just in-frame clones and leaves some out. The sample contains fewer than 45,000 clones, around 96% of which appear only once. The TCR originated in a human donor in good health. The chain is built from TRBV2 and TRBJ2-1; D gene uncertain. The sequenced material came from T cells isolated from PBMCs. This CDR3 is CASMLPGSNEQFF. The CDR3 DNA is TGTGCCAGCATGCTTCCGGGTAGCAATGAGCAGTTCTTC. The full variable domain, rest sourced from reference TRBV2 and TRBJ2-1, is EPEVTQTPSHQVTQMGQEVILRCVPISNHLYFYWYRQILGQKVEFLVSFYNNEISEKSEIFDDQFSVERPDGSNFTLKIRSTKLEDSAMYFCASMLPGSNEQFFGPGTRLTVL.